Below, 25 T cell receptor beta chains from the same sample are listed, as sequenced in a study of shared clonotypes between healthy human individuals (dated by TCRdb to the early 2020s). The method behind the library was the immunoSEQ multiplex PCR assay. TCRdb took over this immuneACCESS table, retaining in-frame rearrangements with V and J assigned. Such tables are incomplete; in checked studies, under half of the missing clones stem from an unresolved V gene, and the remainder is unexplained. The table for this sample lists around 2.1 million clones; around 95% of them were counted only once. The top ten hold roughly 0.13% of the sample. Input material: naive CD4+ T cells sorted from blood. What the cell subset or site label conveys for this sample: CD45RA+ positively selected. Receptors originate from a man aged 18 to 29 in good health.

Concerning this clone: Other DNA sequences of this sample code for an identical CDR3. The chain has TRBV6-1 and TRBJ2-2; D remains ambiguous. The CDR3 has 13 residues. The V and J ends lost 2 bases and 5 bases respectively, with 6 bases between them. CDR1 and CDR2 (germline): MNHNS, SASEGT. CDR3 in DNA: TGTGCCAGCAGTGAACGGTGGACCGGGGAGCTGTTTTTT. It specifies CASSERWTGELFF.

This chain connects TRBV10-3 to TRBJ1-1; D is unclear. The length of the CDR3 is 14 residues. V was clipped by 2 bases and J by 0 bases, with 7 bases between them. Per germline, CDR1 ENHRY and CDR2 SYGVKD. Here the CDR3 reads CAISEGRVNTEAFF. The CDR3 region has the DNA TGTGCCATCAGTGAGGGACGGGTGAACACTGAAGCTTTCTTT.

With respect to this clone: This specimen includes other DNA sequences encoding the same CDR3. The chain is built from TRBV18 and TRBJ2-1; 13 bases align to TRBD2. Germline CDR1 is KGHSH and CDR2 is LQKENI. The CDR3 consists of 16 residues. V gave up 2 bases and J gave up 2 bases; unmatched junction bases: 0. The CDR3 DNA is TGTGCCAGCTCACCAGGGACTAGCGGGGCCTACAATGAGCAGTTCTTC. Residues: CASSPGTSGAYNEQFF.

Worth noting for this clone: Other DNA sequences in this sample translate to the same CDR3. The CDR3 region is CASSLTGNTEAFF. In DNA, the CDR3 is TGCGCCAGCAGCTTGACCGGGAACACTGAAGCTTTCTTT. This chain connects TRBV5-1 to TRBJ1-1; the D is unclear. Germline V CDR1 and CDR2: SGHRS, YFSETQ. This CDR3 has 13 residues. The germline V and J ends were trimmed by 1 base and 1 base, with 5 bases remaining between them.

The rearrangement uses TRBV19 and TRBJ1-1; D is unresolved. V was pared by 3 bases and J by 0 bases, with 8 bases between. CDR1 and CDR2 from the germline V gene are LNHDA and SQIVND (reference sequence). The CDR3 has 14 residues. The CDR3 sequence is CASSISSMNTEAFF. The CDR3 nucleotides are TGTGCCAGTAGTATCAGCAGCATGAACACTGAAGCTTTCTTT.

The genes are TRBV9 and TRBJ1-2; D ambiguous. V was pared by 4 bases and J by 0 bases, with 13 bases between. Germline lookup yields CDR1 SGDLS and CDR2 YYNGEE. The CDR3 extends over 15 amino acids. CDR3 region: CASSTTEVANYGYTF. In nucleotides, the CDR3 is TGTGCCAGCAGCACAACAGAAGTCGCTAACTATGGCTACACCTTC.

CDR3 in amino acids: CASSPQGILIGYTF. The CDR3 nucleotides are TGTGCCAGCTCACCACAGGGAATCCTAATCGGCTACACCTTC. The chain employs TRBV18 and TRBJ1-2; no reliable D call. Germline-derived CDR1 and CDR2 are KGHSH and LQKENI. Trimming took 1 base from V and 8 from J, leaving 14 bases between them. The CDR3 is made up of 14 amino acids.

The chain recombines TRBV11-2 with TRBJ2-7; TRBD2 agrees at 9 bases. Germline values: CDR1 SGHAT, CDR2 FQNNGV. The junction had 6 bases not matched to a gene; V was cut back by 0 bases and J by 3 bases. The CDR3 is 16 residues long. The CDR3 region has the DNA TGTGCCAGCAGCTTAGACGGCGGGAGGGCCTTCTACGAGCAGTACTTC. As protein: CASSLDGGRAFYEQYF.

This chain uses TRBV28 with TRBJ1-5; a weak D match, TRBD1 (5 bases). The germline CDR1 and CDR2 sequences are MDHEN and SYDVKM. With 6 bases removed from V and 3 bases from J, the gap between germline ends came to 12 bases. There are 14 residues in the CDR3. CDR3 sequence reads: CASSFDRNNQPQHF. The CDR3 DNA sequence: TGTGCCAGCAGCTTCGACAGAAACAATCAGCCCCAGCATTTT.

The chain has TRBV9 and TRBJ1-6; D might be TRBD1 (6 bases). Germline V gene data show CDR1 as SGDLS and CDR2 as YYNGEE. V lost 0 bases, J lost 0 bases, and 22 bases lay in between. There are 21 residues in the CDR3. CDR3 loop: CASSVGTGPAPSSSYNSPLHF. For the CDR3, the DNA is TGTGCCAGCAGCGTAGGAACAGGGCCTGCTCCATCTAGCTCCTATAATTCACCCCTCCACTTT.

This clone was observed a single time. The V gene is TRBV7-9, the J gene TRBJ1-3, with a possible D match to TRBD1 (5 bases). Germline CDR1 and CDR2: SEHNR and FQNEAQ (reference sequence). V dropped 5 bases and J dropped 0 bases, with 11 bases sitting between them. This CDR3 spans 15 amino acids. This chain's CDR3 is CASSPVGLSGNTIYF. For the CDR3, the DNA is TGTGCCAGCAGCCCGGTGGGGCTCTCTGGAAACACCATATATTTT.

This sequence joins TRBV7-9 and TRBJ2-5, with D maybe TRBD2 (7 bases). This CDR3 region has 18 residues. V shed 5 bases and J shed 5 bases, with 27 bases lying between them. CDR1 is SEHNR, CDR2 FQNEAQ, per germline (reference sequence). The CDR3 DNA reads as TGTGCCAGCAGCCCAACGGGGGCGTTACGGGGGAGGGTGGAGACCCAGTACTTC. Amino acids: CASSPTGALRGRVETQYF.

This chain uses TRBV9 with TRBJ2-1; TRBD1 is a possible D gene (6 bases). Germline assignment: CDR1 SGDLS and CDR2 YYNGEE. This CDR3 region has 15 residues. Trimming took 8 bases from V and 4 from J, leaving 19 bases between them. This CDR3 reads CASRPGHQPYNEQFF. Here the CDR3 DNA reads TGTGCCAGTCGTCCGGGACATCAGCCTTACAATGAGCAGTTCTTC.

A word on this clone: This sample also contains other DNA sequences that code for the same CDR3. This chain links TRBV10-3 with TRBJ2-2; 10 nucleotides agree with TRBD2. Germline assignment: CDR1 ENHRY and CDR2 SYGVKD. The CDR3 is made up of 15 amino acids. Germline trimming cut 5 bases from V and 3 bases from J; bases unmatched to any gene: 3. The CDR3 loop is CAISLAGVDTGELFF. The CDR3 DNA follows: TGTGCCATCAGTCTAGCGGGGGTTGACACCGGGGAGCTGTTTTTT.

The rearrangement links TRBV5-4 to TRBJ2-2; D may be TRBD1 or TRBD2 (5 bases each). Germline CDR1 SGHNT, CDR2 YYREEE (reference sequence). CDR3 size: 16 residues. Deletions cut 2 bases from V and 4 bases from J, with 15 bases between. CDR3 in DNA: TGTGCCAGCAGCTTCTTCGGGAAAGGGGTCACCGGGGAGCTGTTTTTT. This sequence encodes CASSFFGKGVTGELFF.

This chain links TRBV19 with TRBJ1-3; TRBD1 agrees at 8 bases. CDR1 and CDR2 from the germline V gene are LNHDA and SQIVND (reference sequence). This CDR3 has 15 amino acids. V dropped 4 bases and J dropped 2; count of bases not matched to a gene: 4. DNA for the CDR3: TGTGCCAGTAGTAGGACACAGGGGGCTGGAAACACCATATATTTT. Translated: CASSRTQGAGNTIYF.

The V call is TRBV28, the J call TRBJ1-2; TRBD1 matches 8 bases. The J segment lost 3 bases and the V segment lost 6 bases, leaving 9 bases of the junction unmatched. This CDR3 contains 15 residues. Germline loops: CDR1 MDHEN, CDR2 SYDVKM. This CDR3 reads CASRMTGVGDYGYTF. CDR3 DNA sequence: TGTGCCAGCAGGATGACAGGGGTAGGGGACTATGGCTACACCTTC.

The chain recombines TRBV7-9 with TRBJ2-1, with 10 bases matching TRBD2. Germline V gene data show CDR1 as SEHNR and CDR2 as FQNEAQ (reference sequence). CDR3 length: 15 residues. Trimming at V came to 1 base and at J to 7 bases, leaving 4 bases not matched to a gene. The CDR3 nucleotides read TGTGCCAGCAGCTTAGATAGCGGGAGGTGGAATGAGCAGTTCTTC. Translating gives CASSLDSGRWNEQFF.

This rearrangement joins TRBV2 to TRBJ2-7; 8 bases are shared with TRBD1. Trimming at V came to 10 bases and at J to 1 base, leaving 9 bases not matched to a gene. The CDR3 is 14 residues long. From germline, CDR1 is SNHLY and CDR2 FYNNEI. The CDR3 DNA reads TGTGCCACCCGGGTGGACAGGGCTTCCTACGAGCAGTACTTC. It translates to CATRVDRASYEQYF.

The chain is built from TRBV10-3 and TRBJ2-3; D possibly matches TRBD1 or TRBD2 (5 bases each). Between the trimmed V and J ends, which lost 5 bases and 1 base, there was a span of 16 bases. This CDR3 contains 16 residues. The V gene's germline CDR1 is ENHRY and CDR2 SYGVKD. The chain's CDR3 is CAISTSGTLRTDTQYF. The CDR3, as DNA: TGTGCCATCAGTACCTCGGGGACCCTACGCACAGATACGCAGTATTTT.

The CDR3 reads CASRYSGSYEQYF. The CDR3 DNA sequence: TGTGCCAGCAGATATAGCGGGAGTTACGAGCAGTACTTC. The chain carries TRBV6-6 and TRBJ2-7, with 9 bases identical to TRBD2. Germline V gene lookup returns CDR1 MNHNY and CDR2 SVGAGI (reference sequence). This CDR3 contains 13 residues. V shed 6 bases and J 4 bases; nucleotides not matched to a gene: 4.

This clone has just a few counts. Here the CDR3 reads CASSVPGQGLLSSPLHF. Written as DNA, the CDR3 is TGTGCCAGCAGCGTACCGGGACAGGGATTATTGAGTTCACCCCTCCACTTT. The J gene is TRBJ1-6, the V gene TRBV7-9, with 9 positions matching TRBD1. Unmatched junction bases numbered 14, after V lost 5 bases and J lost 9 bases. CDR1 is SEHNR, CDR2 FQNEAQ, per germline (reference sequence). This CDR3 contains 17 residues.

The chain has TRBV6-5 and TRBJ1-1, with a weak D call TRBD1 (6 bases). The CDR3 length is 14 residues. The ends were cut back, 5 bases at V and 2 bases at J, with 12 bases in the middle. Germline V lookup: CDR1 MNHEY, CDR2 SVGAGI. This CDR3 is CASSQGQYNTEAFF. The CDR3 bases are TGTGCCAGCAGTCAAGGACAGTATAACACTGAAGCTTTCTTT.

The chain links TRBV6-5 to TRBJ1-5; TRBD1 is a possible D gene (5 bases). The V end lost 2 bases, the J end lost 1 base, and 9 bases lay between the germline ends. CDR1 MNHEY and CDR2 SVGAGI come from the germline V gene. This CDR3 contains 15 residues. The CDR3 loop reads CASSYAWGSNQPQHF. The CDR3 DNA reads TGTGCCAGCAGTTACGCGTGGGGGAGCAATCAGCCCCAGCATTTT.

The genes are TRBV27 and TRBJ2-7, with 9 positions matching TRBD1. The CDR3 is 16 residues long. Germline values: CDR1 MNHEY, CDR2 SMNVEV (reference sequence). Germline trimming cut 6 bases from V and 6 bases from J; bases unmatched to any gene: 15. Written as DNA, the CDR3 is TGTGCCAGCAGCCGAGCCTCGGGACAGGGCGAAAGCGAGCAGTACTTC. Translating it yields CASSRASGQGESEQYF.